Listed here are 12 T cell receptor beta chains from one sample, sequenced in a study of breast tumors, draining lymph nodes, adjacent tissues. TCRdb analysed the multiplex PCR reads with MiXCR anew, one entry per CDR3 protein. The sample yields roughly 130,000 distinct CDR3 sequences, about 20% seen once. The lymph nodes were axillary draining lymph nodes from breast cancer patients. Input material: axillary lymph node tissue. Every receptor here comes from a female donor with breast cancer. Some clones in this sample may be carry-over from other donors' samples.

This clonotype appeared many times. The chain couples TRBV25-1 to TRBJ2-7; 8 bases map to TRBD2. CDR3 size: 19 residues. J gave up 6 bases and V 4 bases, and 23 bases lay outside the gene matches. Per the germline V gene, CDR1 is MGHDK and CDR2 is SYGVNS. The CDR3 nucleotides are TGTGCCAGCAGTGCCATCGACGGTACTAGCGGCGGGAGCCCACGCGAGCAGTACTTC. This codes for CASSAIDGTSGGSPREQYF.

This clonotype was detected many times. The rearrangement joins TRBV19 to TRBJ1-2; D not resolved. CDR1 is LNHDA, CDR2 SQIVND, per germline (reference sequence). V lost 6 bases and J lost 0, with 14 bases in between. This CDR3 region has 15 residues. CDR3 amino acids: CASRSYTTTNYGYTF. The CDR3, as DNA: TGTGCCAGTAGGTCCTATACCACCACTAACTATGGCTACACCTTC.

A remark on this clonotype: A much larger clone sits a single nucleotide away, making a read error possible. The V gene is TRBV9, the J gene TRBJ1-6, with TRBD1 identical over 7 bases. Germline values: CDR1 SGDLS, CDR2 YYNGEE. CDR3 length: 15 residues. The CDR3 protein is CASSASGQDNSPPHF. CDR3 DNA sequence: TGTGCCAGCAGCGCGAGTGGACAGGACAATTCACCCCCCCACTTT.

This clonotype was recorded at least ten times. The rearrangement links TRBV5-1 to TRBJ2-2, with unresolved D. Trimming shortened V by 4 bases and J by 5 bases, and 9 bases separated the two germline ends. The V gene's germline CDR1 is SGHRS and CDR2 YFSETQ. CDR3 length equals 13 residues. In DNA form, the CDR3 reads TGCGCCAGCAGCCTACTCACGACCGGGGAGCTGTTTTTT. This codes for CASSLLTTGELFF.

This clonotype was counted at least ten times. The chain has TRBV4-1 and TRBJ1-6; D remains ambiguous. The germline V gene encodes CDR1 MGHRA and CDR2 YSYEKL. V lost 3 bases to trimming and J lost 6 bases, with 15 bases between them. This CDR3 contains 16 residues. The DNA for the CDR3 is TGCGCCAGCAGCCAGCGAACGACGGGTTCTAATTCACCCCTCCACTTT. Translated: CASSQRTTGSNSPLHF.

On this clonotype: This may come from a read error, since a much larger clone is one base off. The chain combines TRBV30 with TRBJ2-3; D uncertain. Per the germline V gene, CDR1 is GTSNPN and CDR2 is SVGIG (reference sequence). This CDR3 is 12 amino acids long. This CDR3 reads CAWSPATDTRYF. The DNA of the CDR3 is TGTGCCTGGAGTCCAGCCACAGATACGCGGTATTTT.

This clonotype was counted ten times or more. The chain links TRBV20-1 to TRBJ2-7; D is unresolved. The CDR3 totals 11 residues. Germline V gene lookup returns CDR1 DFQATT and CDR2 SNEGSKA (reference sequence). Trimming took 3 bases from V and 9 from J, leaving 12 bases between them. The CDR3 DNA sequence: TGCAGTGCTAGGGGATCGGGTGGGCAGTACTTC. Its translation: CSARGSGGQYF.

To note about this clonotype: Since a much larger clone is just one base distant, this may be a read error. The chain joins TRBV19 to TRBJ2-3, with TRBD2 identical over 12 bases. The CDR3 consists of 17 residues. Germline assignment: CDR1 LNHDA and CDR2 SQIVND (reference sequence). CDR3 sequence: CAGSRRLAGVGSDTQYF. CDR3 nucleotide sequence: TGTGCCGGTAGTAGGCGACTAGCGGGAGTAGGTTCAGATACGCAGTATTTT.

This clonotype appeared many times. The J gene is TRBJ2-5, the V gene TRBV7-9; D uncertain. With 2 bases removed from V and 0 bases from J, the gap between germline ends came to 7 bases. From germline, CDR1 is SEHNR and CDR2 FQNEAQ (reference sequence). The CDR3 sequence is 14 residues long. DNA of the CDR3: TGTGCCAGCAGCTTAACGCGGAACCAAGAGACCCAGTACTTC. Translating gives CASSLTRNQETQYF.

About this clonotype itself: This sequence may be a read error, since a much larger clone differs from it by one base. V is TRBV19 and J is TRBJ2-7; perhaps TRBD2 as D (5 bases). The CDR3 extends over 15 amino acids. CDR1 LNHDA and CDR2 SQIVND come from the germline V gene (reference sequence). V lost 5 bases, J lost 6 bases, and 20 bases lay in between. CDR3 in amino acids: CASSDLVGAKVEQYF. The CDR3 DNA follows: TGTGCCAGTAGTGATTTAGTGGGAGCGAAGGTCGAGCAGTACTTC.

This clonotype was detected ten times or more. The V call is TRBV5-1, the J call TRBJ2-3; D is ambiguous. CDR1 SGHRS and CDR2 YFSETQ come from the germline V gene. Trimming took 0 bases from V and 6 from J, leaving 8 bases between them. This CDR3 comprises 13 residues. The CDR3 DNA follows: TGCGCCAGCAGCTTGGGGGTAGAGGATACGCAGTATTTT. This gives the protein CASSLGVEDTQYF.

This clonotype was observed at least ten times. The chain uses TRBV7-9 and TRBJ2-5; D is unresolved. CDR3 length equals 13 residues. Germline-derived CDR1 and CDR2 are SEHNR and FQNEAQ (reference sequence). Between the trimmed V and J ends, which lost 3 bases and 5 bases, there was a span of 10 bases. The CDR3 spells CASSFYQPETQYF. The CDR3 bases are TGTGCCAGCAGCTTCTACCAGCCGGAGACCCAGTACTTC. The full variable domain, in which reference TRBV7-9 and TRBJ2-5 provide the parts outside the CDR3, is DTGVSQNPRHKITKRGQNVTFRCDPISEHNRLYWYRQTLGQGPEFLTYFQNEAQLEKSRLLSDRFSAERPKGSFSTLEIQRTEQGDSAMYLCASSFYQPETQYFGPGTRLLVL.